These 32 T cell receptor beta chains came from one sample sequenced in a study of blood T cell repertoires in COVID-19. TCRdb's table, derived via immunoSEQ multiplex PCR, lists solely in-frame clones and lacks some. The sample has approximately 140,000 clones; more than 65% are singletons. Sequenced: peripheral blood. The receptors stem from an elderly man with acute or convalescent COVID-19.

V and J are TRBV21-1 and TRBJ1-4. TRBV21-1 is a listed pseudogene. The length of the CDR3 is 8 residues. CDR3 residues: CASSLLFF. The DNA of the CDR3 is TGTGCCAGCAGCCTCCTGTTTTTT.

This clone was seen a few times. This sequence joins TRBV5-1 and TRBJ1-6, with 11 bases lining up with TRBD1. The CDR3 runs 15 residues. CDR1 is SGHRS and CDR2 is YFSETQ in the germline V gene. With V trimmed by 2 bases and J by 9 bases, 4 bases remained unmatched. The CDR3 DNA sequence: TGCGCCAGCAGCTTATCCGGGACAGGGGGTTCACCCCTCCACTTT. Its protein product is CASSLSGTGGSPLHF. Full variable domain (outside the CDR3, taken from reference TRBV5-1 and TRBJ1-6): KAGVTQTPRYLIKTRGQQVTLSCSPISGHRSVSWYQQTPGQGLQFLFEYFSETQRNKGNFPGRFSGRQFSNSRSEMNVSTLELGDSALYLCASSLSGTGGSPLHFGNGTRLTVT.

The chain employs TRBV29-1 and TRBJ2-1; 8 bases agree with TRBD2. The CDR3 length is 16 residues. The ends lost 4 bases at V and 5 bases at J; junction bases unmatched: 13. CDR1 SQVTM and CDR2 ANQGSEA come from the germline V gene. The DNA for the CDR3 is TGCAGCGTTGCCAGCGGGGGCCTCGTTGGTGACAATGAGCAGTTCTTC. This sequence encodes CSVASGGLVGDNEQFF.

V gene TRBV7-2 combines with J gene TRBJ2-3; weak D call: TRBD2 (5 bases). The germline V gene has CDR1 SGHTA and CDR2 FQGNSA. The CDR3 length is 15 residues. Trimming cost V 2 bases and J 2 bases, with 11 bases left between them. The CDR3 DNA sequence: TGTGCCAGCAGCTTATTATCGGGGAACACAGATACGCAGTATTTT. This codes for CASSLLSGNTDTQYF.

This clone was counted ten times or more. This chain's CDR3 is CASSVPGNDNEQFF. DNA of the CDR3: TGTGCCAGCAGCGTTCCAGGCAACGACAATGAGCAGTTCTTC. The chain has TRBV9 and TRBJ2-1, with no clear D. V gave up 2 bases and J gave up 5 bases, with 11 bases separating them. In germline, CDR1 is SGDLS, CDR2 YYNGEE. The CDR3 contains 14 residues. Supplemented by reference TRBV9 and TRBJ2-1, the full variable domain reads DSGVTQTPKHLITATGQRVTLRCSPRSGDLSVYWYQQSLDQGLQFLIQYYNGEERAKGNILERFSAQQFPDLHSELNLSSLELGDSALYFCASSVPGNDNEQFFGPGTRLTVL.

In DNA, the CDR3 is TGTGCCAGCAGCGAGGAGGGGGGGGCCAGCGAAAAACTGTTTTTT. This sequence encodes CASSEEGGASEKLFF. The rearrangement joins TRBV5-6 to TRBJ1-4, with a possible D match to TRBD1 (6 bases). V gave up 4 bases and J gave up 8 bases, with 18 bases separating them. This CDR3 spans 15 amino acids. The germline gives CDR1 SGHDT, CDR2 YYEEEE.

V is TRBV28 and J is TRBJ1-6, with D possibly TRBD1 on 6 matching bases. Trimming took 5 bases from V and 2 from J, leaving 16 bases between them. This CDR3 is built from 17 residues. Germline lookup yields CDR1 MDHEN and CDR2 SYDVKM. The CDR3 reads CASSPDTGFTYNSPLHF. CDR3 nucleotides: TGTGCCAGCAGTCCCGATACAGGGTTCACCTATAATTCACCCCTCCACTTT.

The chain employs TRBV12-5 and TRBJ2-1, with TRBD1 identical over 7 bases. The CDR3 extends over 14 amino acids. J lost 9 bases, V lost 4 bases, and 9 bases had no gene match. CDR1 LGHNT and CDR2 FRNRAP come from the germline V gene. The CDR3 region has the DNA TGTGCTAGTGGTTGGGAAGGGGGCGAAAGTGAGCAGTTCTTC. It encodes CASGWEGGESEQFF.

The rearrangement links TRBV6-1 to TRBJ1-2; D possibly corresponds to TRBD1 (5 bases). Trimming pared 11 bases from V and 2 bases from J, leaving 12 bases between. CDR3 size: 12 residues. Germline loops: CDR1 MNHNS, CDR2 SASEGT. This CDR3 is CAAETGNYGYTF. DNA for the CDR3: TGTGCCGCGGAAACAGGAAACTATGGCTACACCTTC.

The chain is built from TRBV29-1 and TRBJ2-5; perhaps TRBD1 as D (7 bases). The CDR3 covers 13 residues. The V and J ends lost 6 bases and 1 base respectively, with 12 bases between them. CDR1 and CDR2 from the germline V gene are SQVTM and ANQGSEA. CDR3 amino acids: CSVQGGLQETQYF. DNA of the CDR3: TGCAGCGTCCAGGGGGGACTCCAAGAGACCCAGTACTTC.

This chain links TRBV2 with TRBJ2-3, with TRBD1 identical over 9 bases. The CDR3 has 15 amino acids. Germline V CDR1 and CDR2: SNHLY, FYNNEI. Trimming cost V 3 bases and J 4 bases; bases outside gene matches: 5. CDR3 amino acids: CASSDLTGGADTQYF. CDR3 nucleotides: TGTGCCAGCAGTGACCTAACAGGGGGCGCAGATACGCAGTATTTT. Drawing the rest from reference TRBV2 and TRBJ2-3, the complete variable domain is EPEVTQTPSHQVTQMGQEVILRCVPISNHLYFYWYRQILGQKVEFLVSFYNNEISEKSEIFDDQFSVERPDGSNFTLKIRSTKLEDSAMYFCASSDLTGGADTQYFGPGTRLTVL.

This clone was observed a few times. The chain uses TRBV7-9 and TRBJ2-3; 7 nucleotides align to TRBD1. Germline V lookup: CDR1 SEHNR, CDR2 FQNEAQ (reference sequence). V shed 5 bases and J 4 bases; nucleotides not matched to a gene: 9. The CDR3 is 15 residues long. For the CDR3, the DNA is TGTGCCAGCAGCCACTGGGACAGTAAAGCAGATACGCAGTATTTT. This codes for CASSHWDSKADTQYF.

The chain combines TRBV7-9 with TRBJ2-7, with 7 bases identical to TRBD2. The ends lost 5 bases at V and 3 bases at J; junction bases unmatched: 13. Germline V CDR1 and CDR2: SEHNR, FQNEAQ (reference sequence). This CDR3 is 16 amino acids long. The CDR3 nucleotides read TGTGCCAGCAGCCACCAAGGAGAGCGGGGCATCTACGAGCAGTACTTC. It codes for CASSHQGERGIYEQYF.

This sequence joins TRBV2 and TRBJ1-3, with D possibly TRBD1 on 5 matching bases. This CDR3 has 16 amino acids. V was pared by 5 bases and J by 0 bases, with 14 bases between. Germline CDR1 SNHLY, CDR2 FYNNEI. As DNA, the CDR3 is TGTGCCAGCAGTCCCCAGGGCCCGGACTCTGGAAACACCATATATTTT. Protein: CASSPQGPDSGNTIYF.

The chain links TRBV7-8 to TRBJ1-6; possible D gene TRBD1, 6 bases. Germline CDR1 reads SGHVS; CDR2 reads FQNEAQ. The CDR3 consists of 16 residues. The V end was cut by 5 bases, the J end by 8 bases, with 19 bases between. The CDR3 spells CASSGGGAGADSPLHF. DNA for the CDR3: TGTGCCAGCAGCGGAGGCGGTGCGGGGGCTGATTCACCCCTCCACTTT.

The gene calls are TRBV11-2 and TRBJ2-7, with 7 bases identical to TRBD2. V lost 0 bases and J lost 5; bases outside the gene matches: 4. The CDR3 consists of 14 residues. The germline V gene encodes CDR1 SGHAT and CDR2 FQNNGV. The CDR3 nucleotides read TGTGCCAGCAGCTTAGATCCGGGGGGAGACGAGCAGTACTTC. This translates into CASSLDPGGDEQYF.

The V call is TRBV19, the J call TRBJ1-1; D perhaps matches TRBD1 (6 bases). V was pared by 5 bases and J by 7 bases, with 17 bases between. Germline CDR1 and CDR2: LNHDA and SQIVND (reference sequence). The CDR3 extends over 14 amino acids. CDR3: CASSPRQVGVEAFF. The CDR3 DNA is TGTGCCAGTAGTCCTCGACAGGTAGGGGTTGAAGCTTTCTTT.

This chain links TRBV7-9 with TRBJ1-1; D possibly corresponds to TRBD1 (5 bases). Germline V gives CDR1 SEHNR, CDR2 FQNEAQ (reference sequence). V was shortened by 5 bases and J by 0 bases, with 13 bases between the two germline ends. The CDR3 covers 15 residues. The CDR3 DNA follows: TGTGCCAGCAGCCGACTGACAGCAGTGAACACTGAAGCTTTCTTT. It yields the protein CASSRLTAVNTEAFF.

This clone appeared a few times. The V call is TRBV29-1, the J call TRBJ2-1; D is unresolved. Trimming left V 4 bases short and J 0 bases short, with 13 bases between. Germline V gives CDR1 SQVTM, CDR2 ANQGSEA. The CDR3 runs 15 residues. CDR3 nucleotide sequence: TGCAGCGTTGCTCTCCCAGTCCTCTCCTACAATGAGCAGTTCTTC. It yields the protein CSVALPVLSYNEQFF.

The chain employs TRBV11-2 and TRBJ2-1; 9 bases line up with TRBD2. V lost 3 bases to trimming and J lost 0 bases; unmatched junction nucleotides: 3. Germline V lookup: CDR1 SGHAT, CDR2 FQNNGV. The CDR3 is made up of 16 amino acids. In nucleotides, the CDR3 is TGTGCCAGCAGCTTTAGCGGGGGTGGCTCCTACAATGAGCAGTTCTTC. It encodes CASSFSGGGSYNEQFF.

Remarks on this clone: The junction does not match germline at one end; this may be a read error. The chain uses TRBV7-2 and TRBJ2-3, with TRBD2 identical over 8 bases. Germline V gene data show CDR1 as SGHTA and CDR2 as FQGNSA. CDR3 length: 14 residues. The CDR3 DNA is TGTGCCAGCAGCTTAAATCGGGGGGGAGATGCGCAGTATTTT. Protein product: CASSLNRGGDAQYF.

The chain carries TRBV5-1 and TRBJ2-6; 12 bases line up with TRBD1. J was trimmed by 2 bases and V by 4 bases; bases with no gene match: 13. From germline, CDR1 is SGHRS and CDR2 YFSETQ. The CDR3 totals 20 residues. The CDR3 DNA follows: TGCGCCAGCAGCCCGGTCCCGGGACAGGGGGCGGACGCTGGGGCCAACGTCCTGACTTTC. Protein: CASSPVPGQGADAGANVLTF.

The chain is built from TRBV28 and TRBJ1-2; D possibly corresponds to TRBD1 (6 bases). The V gene's germline CDR1 is MDHEN and CDR2 SYDVKM. This CDR3 comprises 14 residues. Trimming shortened V by 8 bases and J by 5 bases, and 18 bases separated the two germline ends. CDR3 loop: CASSIPGHFYGYTF. The CDR3, as DNA: TGTGCCAGCTCCATCCCGGGACACTTTTATGGCTACACCTTC.

CDR3 in DNA: TGTGCCAGCAGCTTATCTGAGGCGAACACTGAAGCTTTCTTT. This encodes CASSLSEANTEAFF. The rearrangement uses TRBV7-8 and TRBJ1-1; D remains ambiguous. V gave up 2 bases and J gave up 1 base, with 8 bases separating them. CDR1 SGHVS and CDR2 FQNEAQ come from the germline V gene. This CDR3 region has 14 residues.

This clone showed up just once. The V gene is TRBV29-1, the J gene TRBJ2-3; 7 bases line up with TRBD1. Looked up from germline, CDR1 is SQVTM and CDR2 is ANQGSEA. With V trimmed by 5 bases and J by 5 bases, 10 bases remained unmatched. The CDR3 has 14 residues. CDR3 in DNA: TGCAGCGTTTGGAGACAGGGCTGGGGAGATACGCAGTATTTT. This codes for CSVWRQGWGDTQYF.

This clone is a singleton in its sample. Here the CDR3 DNA reads TGTGCCAGCCATACCCGGACAACCCAAGCTACTGAAGCTTTCTTT. The encoded protein is CASHTRTTQATEAFF. The chain links TRBV7-9 to TRBJ1-1; the D gene is possibly TRBD1 (5 bases). The CDR3 spans 15 residues. V lost 8 bases to trimming and J lost 5 bases, with 21 bases between them. Looked up from germline, CDR1 is SEHNR and CDR2 is FQNEAQ (reference sequence).

This chain uses TRBV15 with TRBJ1-1, with 7 bases lining up with TRBD1. In germline, CDR1 is LNHNV, CDR2 YYDKDF (reference sequence). The V gene end was trimmed by 3 bases and the J gene end by 7 bases; junction bases not matched to a gene: 8. The CDR3 consists of 14 residues. CDR3 amino acids: CATSRGGRGSEAFF. The CDR3 DNA is TGTGCCACCAGCAGGGGCGGCAGGGGGAGTGAAGCTTTCTTT.

V and J are TRBV27 and TRBJ1-2; D remains unclear. CDR1 and CDR2 from the germline V gene are MNHEY and SMNVEV (reference sequence). The V end lost 3 bases, the J end lost 4 bases, and 12 bases lay between the germline ends. The CDR3 extends over 14 amino acids. CDR3 region: CASSFRDLSYGYTF. In DNA form, the CDR3 reads TGTGCCAGCAGTTTCCGGGATTTGAGCTATGGCTACACCTTC.

The gene calls are TRBV19 and TRBJ2-2; a weak D match, TRBD1 (5 bases). Germline values: CDR1 LNHDA, CDR2 SQIVND (reference sequence). Trimming removed 4 bases at V and 6 bases at J, with 12 bases between. The CDR3 contains 14 residues. The CDR3 region has the DNA TGTGCCAGTAGTACTCCAGGGATCCCCGGGGAGCTGTTTTTT. Translation gives CASSTPGIPGELFF.

This chain connects TRBV12-5 to TRBJ2-2; 9 nucleotides match TRBD1. J lost 5 bases, V lost 7 bases, and 8 bases had no gene match. The germline CDR1 and CDR2 sequences are LGHNT and FRNRAP. This CDR3 region has 15 residues. CDR3 amino acids: CASATGQGRTGELFF. CDR3 bases: TGTGCTAGTGCCACCGGACAGGGGAGGACCGGGGAGCTGTTTTTT.

J is TRBJ1-5 and V is TRBV28, with 7 bases matching TRBD1. V dropped 5 bases and J dropped 0; count of bases not matched to a gene: 4. The CDR3 runs to 15 residues. Germline V lookup: CDR1 MDHEN, CDR2 SYDVKM. CDR3 nucleotide sequence: TGTGCCAGCAGTACGACAGGGTATAGCAATCAGCCCCAGCATTTT. Protein: CASSTTGYSNQPQHF.

This clone was counted a single time. This rearrangement joins TRBV5-5 to TRBJ1-5; D is unclear. The germline V gene encodes CDR1 SGHKS and CDR2 YYEKEE (reference sequence). The CDR3 totals 13 residues. Trimming cost V 1 base and J 4 bases, with 6 bases left between them. CDR3 in DNA: TGTGCCAGCAGCTTGTCGGGAAATCAGCCCCAGCATTTT. As protein: CASSLSGNQPQHF.